One sample yielded the 29 T cell receptor beta chains listed below, sequenced in a study of blood T cell repertoires in COVID-19. Data came from immunoSEQ multiplex PCR; TCRdb stores just in-frame clones and leaves some out. The repertoire includes approximately 230,000 clones, roughly 87% of them detected once, and about 3% sits in the top ten. Source material: peripheral blood. The receptors shown here come from a man aged 18 to 30 with active or convalescent COVID-19.

The rearrangement joins TRBV5-1 to TRBJ1-3; no reliable D call. Germline V gene sequence: CDR1 SGHRS, CDR2 YFSETQ. Trimming stripped 0 bases from V and 2 bases from J, with 12 bases between. There are 16 residues in the CDR3. Written as DNA, the CDR3 is TGCGCCAGCAGCTTGGCCCCTCCAGATCCTGGAAACACCATATATTTT. Translating gives CASSLAPPDPGNTIYF.

This rearrangement joins TRBV11-2 to TRBJ2-3; tentative D call: TRBD1 (5 bases). Germline CDR1 reads SGHAT; CDR2 reads FQNNGV. The V gene lost 0 bases and the J gene lost 1 base, with 8 bases spanning the gap. The CDR3 covers 15 residues. In nucleotides, the CDR3 is TGTGCCAGCAGCTTAGATTTAGGGGGCACAGATACGCAGTATTTT. Its protein product is CASSLDLGGTDTQYF.

The rearrangement joins TRBV3-1 (or the pseudogene TRBV3-2) to TRBJ1-3; D unresolved. Between the trimmed V and J ends, which lost 0 bases and 4 bases, there was a span of 10 bases. The CDR3 has 15 residues. Germline V CDR1 and CDR2: LGHDT, YNNKEL (reference sequence). The CDR3 loop reads CASSQDQLKGNTIYF. CDR3 nucleotides: TGTGCCAGCAGCCAAGATCAACTTAAAGGAAACACCATATATTTT.

The chain links TRBV11-2 to TRBJ2-7, with D perhaps matching TRBD1 (6 bases). This CDR3 spans 12 amino acids. The ends were cut back, 8 bases at V and 1 base at J, with 9 bases in the middle. From germline, CDR1 is SGHAT and CDR2 FQNNGV. In nucleotides, the CDR3 is TGTGCCAGCGGTACAGGGTCCTACGAGCAGTACTTC. Translating gives CASGTGSYEQYF.

The V gene is TRBV6-2 or TRBV6-3, the J gene TRBJ2-1, with D possibly TRBD2 on 5 matching bases. V lost 2 bases and J 0 bases, leaving 8 bases between the germline ends. The germline CDR1 and CDR2 sequences are MNHEY and SVGEGT. There are 15 residues in the CDR3. CDR3 in DNA: TGTGCCAGCAGTTACGAGGGAAGCTCCTACAATGAGCAGTTCTTC. This sequence encodes CASSYEGSSYNEQFF.

This chain links TRBV7-2 with TRBJ1-1; 10 bases are shared with TRBD1. This CDR3 spans 16 amino acids. CDR1 is SGHTA and CDR2 is FQGNSA in the germline V gene. V gave up 5 bases and J gave up 0 bases; unmatched junction bases: 6. As DNA, the CDR3 is TGTGCCAGCAGCCACCGGGACAGGGGTATGAACACTGAAGCTTTCTTT. It specifies CASSHRDRGMNTEAFF.

The chain carries TRBV15 and TRBJ2-7; D unclear. This CDR3 has 12 amino acids. Germline lookup yields CDR1 LNHNV and CDR2 YYDKDF (reference sequence). The V and J ends lost 4 bases and 5 bases respectively, with 9 bases between them. Written as DNA, the CDR3 is TGTGCCACCAGCAAACCACTGCACGAGCAGTACTTC. Protein: CATSKPLHEQYF.

This clone was observed a single time. This sequence joins TRBV7-9 and TRBJ2-3, with D unresolved. This CDR3 region has 14 residues. Germline values: CDR1 SEHNR, CDR2 FQNEAQ (reference sequence). V was cut by 5 bases and J by 3 bases, with 12 bases left in between. CDR3: CASSNPASTDTQYF. CDR3 DNA: TGTGCCAGCAGCAATCCGGCTAGTACAGATACGCAGTATTTT. The full variable domain, in which reference TRBV7-9 and TRBJ2-3 provide the parts outside the CDR3, is DTGVSQNPRHKITKRGQNVTFRCDPISEHNRLYWYRQTLGQGPEFLTYFQNEAQLEKSRLLSDRFSAERPKGSFSTLEIQRTEQGDSAMYLCASSNPASTDTQYFGPGTRLTVL.

This sequence joins TRBV9 and TRBJ2-1, with D unclear. V was cut by 4 bases and J by 1 base, with 12 bases left in between. Germline V gene sequence: CDR1 SGDLS, CDR2 YYNGEE. The CDR3 is 15 residues long. CDR3 sequence (DNA): TGTGCCAGCAGCCCCTATGGTTTTTCCTACAATGAGCAGTTCTTC. This gives the protein CASSPYGFSYNEQFF.

This clone appeared once. This sequence joins TRBV5-1 and TRBJ2-6; D might be TRBD2 (6 bases). The CDR3 spans 14 residues. Trimming cost V 4 bases and J 7 bases, with 12 bases left between them. Looked up from germline, CDR1 is SGHRS and CDR2 is YFSETQ. CDR3 nucleotide sequence: TGCGCCAGCAGCCTAGCGACCGGCGCCAACGTCCTGACTTTC. Translated, it gives CASSLATGANVLTF.

The chain joins TRBV4-1 to TRBJ1-5; possible D gene TRBD1, 6 bases. The V end was cut by 2 bases, the J end by 5 bases, with 10 bases between. Germline values: CDR1 MGHRA, CDR2 YSYEKL. The CDR3 is 14 amino acids. The CDR3 spells CASSQFAGDQPQHF. The CDR3 coding sequence is TGCGCCAGCAGCCAATTCGCAGGGGATCAGCCCCAGCATTTT.

The V and J genes are TRBV7-3 and TRBJ2-1; 10 positions agree with TRBD2. Losses at the gene ends were 4 bases for V and 7 bases for J; bases not matched to a gene: 10. Germline CDR1 and CDR2: SGHTA and FQGTGA. The CDR3 extends over 16 amino acids. The DNA of the CDR3 is TGTGCCAGCAGCTCTGTAGGAGCGGGGGGGCCAAATGAGCAGTTCTTC. It encodes CASSSVGAGGPNEQFF.

This clone was seen a single time. This chain connects TRBV10-2 to TRBJ1-6; 7 nucleotides match TRBD1. CDR1 and CDR2 from the germline V gene are WSHSY and SAAADI. Trimming removed 6 bases from V and 10 bases from J; junction bases left unmatched: 9. The CDR3 length is 14 residues. CDR3 amino acids: CASRDNRGNSPLHF. Written as DNA, the CDR3 is TGCGCCAGCAGGGACAACAGGGGTAACTCACCCCTCCACTTT.

The chain joins TRBV5-6 to TRBJ2-1; TRBD1 matches 9 bases. Germline V gene lookup returns CDR1 SGHDT and CDR2 YYEEEE. CDR3 size: 17 residues. Unmatched junction bases numbered 12, after V lost 1 base and J lost 7 bases. CDR3 amino acids: CASSLNFRDRVVNEQFF. The CDR3 nucleotides read TGTGCCAGCAGCTTGAATTTTCGGGACAGGGTCGTAAATGAGCAGTTCTTC.

At least ten counts were recorded for this clone. The V gene is TRBV23-1, the J gene TRBJ1-5; D possibly corresponds to TRBD1 (5 bases). TRBV23-1 carries the ORF label, with uncertain function. V was pared by 4 bases and J by 3 bases, with 13 bases between. This CDR3 is built from 15 residues. CDR3 in amino acids: CASSLPGPINQPQHF. The DNA for the CDR3 is TGCGCCAGCAGTCTCCCAGGGCCTATCAATCAGCCCCAGCATTTT.

This chain joins TRBV2 and TRBJ2-5, with 9 bases aligning to TRBD1. CDR1 is SNHLY and CDR2 is FYNNEI in the germline V gene. The CDR3 has 13 residues. The J segment lost 3 bases and the V segment lost 4 bases, leaving 0 bases of the junction unmatched. The CDR3 is CASSGTGEETQYF. DNA of the CDR3: TGTGCCAGCAGTGGGACAGGGGAAGAGACCCAGTACTTC.

V usage is TRBV28 and J usage is TRBJ2-2; 15 bases map to TRBD2. V dropped 5 bases and J dropped 6; count of bases not matched to a gene: 4. This CDR3 has 16 residues. CDR1 and CDR2 (germline): MDHEN, SYDVKM. Here the CDR3 DNA reads TGTGCCAGCAGTCCAGGACTAGCGGGAGGGTCCGGGGAGCTGTTTTTT. This codes for CASSPGLAGGSGELFF.

The sample holds one count of this clone. The chain carries TRBV27 and TRBJ1-6; TRBD1 is a possible D gene (6 bases). Trimming took 8 bases from V and 9 from J, leaving 17 bases between them. This CDR3 comprises 14 residues. In germline, CDR1 is MNHEY, CDR2 SMNVEV (reference sequence). CDR3 DNA: TGTGCCAGCCAAGGGGGAGGGATCGGTTCACCCCTCCACTTT. It is translated as CASQGGGIGSPLHF.

V and J are TRBV12-3 or TRBV12-4 and TRBJ2-1; D remains unclear. The ends were cut back, 3 bases at V and 5 bases at J, with 8 bases in the middle. The CDR3 length is 13 residues. The CDR3 sequence is CASSFARHNEQFF. CDR3 nucleotides: TGTGCCAGCAGTTTTGCTAGACACAATGAGCAGTTCTTC.

This chain uses TRBV19 with TRBJ1-6; maybe TRBD1 (6 bases). Trimming stripped 0 bases from V and 7 bases from J, with 19 bases between. From germline, CDR1 is LNHDA and CDR2 SQIVND (reference sequence). The CDR3 loop spans 18 amino acids. The CDR3, as DNA: TGTGCCAGTAGTATAGACATCACAGGGTTCGTTCGGAATTCACCCCTCCACTTT. Amino acid sequence: CASSIDITGFVRNSPLHF. The full variable domain, in which reference TRBV19 and TRBJ1-6 provide the parts outside the CDR3, is DGGITQSPKYLFRKEGQNVTLSCEQNLNHDAMYWYRQDPGQGLRLIYYSQIVNDFQKGDIAEGYSVSREKKESFPLTVTSAQKNPTAFYLCASSIDITGFVRNSPLHFGNGTRLTVT.

V gene TRBV24-1 combines with J gene TRBJ1-2; 10 bases fit TRBD1. The germline gives CDR1 KGHDR, CDR2 SFDVKD. Trimming removed 4 bases from V and 4 bases from J; junction bases left unmatched: 8. The CDR3 contains 16 residues. Written as DNA, the CDR3 is TGTGCCACCAGTGAAGCCGGGACAGGGGAGATCTATGGCTACACCTTC. Encoded protein: CATSEAGTGEIYGYTF.

This clone was recorded once. This chain connects TRBV7-2 to TRBJ1-6; maybe TRBD1 (6 bases). In germline, CDR1 is SGHTA, CDR2 FQGNSA. V lost 0 bases to trimming and J lost 6 bases, with 12 bases between them. The CDR3 runs to 16 residues. CDR3 nucleotides: TGTGCCAGCAGCTTAGCCCGACCGGACAGTAATTCACCCCTCCACTTT. It yields the protein CASSLARPDSNSPLHF.

This chain uses TRBV3-1 (or the pseudogene TRBV3-2) with TRBJ2-3; no clear D gene. Germline CDR1 is LGHDT and CDR2 is YNNKEL (reference sequence). V was shortened by 4 bases and J by 1 base, with 9 bases between the two germline ends. The CDR3 runs to 14 residues. As DNA, the CDR3 is TGTGCCAGCAGCCTGCTAGAAGGCACAGATACGCAGTATTTT. It specifies CASSLLEGTDTQYF.

In DNA form, the CDR3 reads TGTGCCAGCAGCTTACTTGGGCAGGGCGGCACAGATACGCAGTATTTT. It translates to CASSLLGQGGTDTQYF. The chain uses TRBV7-2 and TRBJ2-3, with D perhaps TRBD1 (5 bases). The ends were cut back, 2 bases at V and 1 base at J, with 13 bases in the middle. This CDR3 has 16 amino acids. Germline CDR1 is SGHTA and CDR2 is FQGNSA.

The chain carries TRBV28 and TRBJ2-4, with 11 bases matching TRBD1. After removal of 7 bases from V and 10 bases from J, the junction contained 6 bases not matched to a gene. CDR3 length equals 13 residues. Germline CDR1 is MDHEN and CDR2 is SYDVKM. The CDR3, as DNA: TGTGCCAGCACGGGACAGGGGGTATGGATTCAGTACTTC. Amino acids: CASTGQGVWIQYF. The full variable domain, rest sourced from reference TRBV28 and TRBJ2-4, is DVKVTQSSRYLVKRTGEKVFLECVQDMDHENMFWYRQDPGLGLRLIYFSYDVKMKEKGDIPEGYSVSREKKERFSLILESASTNQTSMYLCASTGQGVWIQYFGAGTRLSVL.

The chain carries TRBV6-5 and TRBJ2-7; a possible D gene is TRBD1 (7 bases). CDR1 MNHEY and CDR2 SVGAGI come from the germline V gene. The CDR3 sequence is 15 residues long. V dropped 8 bases and J dropped 7 bases, with 24 bases sitting between them. CDR3 sequence reads: CASAKRTDPGGEQYF. The CDR3 DNA is TGTGCCAGCGCCAAACGGACAGATCCAGGGGGGGAGCAGTACTTC.

As regards this clone: The sample carries other DNA sequences with the same CDR3. V and J are TRBV7-2 and TRBJ2-3, with 14 bases that match TRBD2. This CDR3 contains 15 residues. Germline-derived CDR1 and CDR2 are SGHTA and FQGNSA. V gave up 5 bases and J gave up 6 bases; unmatched junction bases: 4. The DNA for the CDR3 is TGTGCCAGCAGCAGGGGACTAGCGGGGGTTGATACGCAGTATTTT. This encodes CASSRGLAGVDTQYF.

The chain has TRBV2 and TRBJ1-5, with D unresolved. Trimming shortened V by 8 bases and J by 1 base, and 9 bases separated the two germline ends. This CDR3 comprises 13 residues. Germline CDR1 and CDR2: SNHLY and FYNNEI. For the CDR3, the DNA is TGTGCCAGCGAACCACAGAGCAATCAGCCCCAGCATTTT. The encoded protein is CASEPQSNQPQHF.

The V gene is TRBV18, the J gene TRBJ1-2; 9 nucleotides agree with TRBD1. Germline assignment: CDR1 KGHSH and CDR2 LQKENI. The CDR3 consists of 14 residues. V shed 3 bases, J shed 8 bases, and the junction held 7 bases outside the gene matches. The CDR3 reads CASSPSQGAKGYTF. CDR3 DNA: TGTGCCAGCTCACCCTCACAGGGGGCGAAGGGCTACACCTTC. The full variable domain, in which reference TRBV18 and TRBJ1-2 provide the parts outside the CDR3, is NAGVMQNPRHLVRRRGQEARLRCSPMKGHSHVYWYRQLPEEGLKFMVYLQKENIIDESGMPKERFSAEFPKEGPSILRIQQVVRGDSAAYFCASSPSQGAKGYTFGSGTRLTVV.